This T cell receptor beta chain was captured by sequencing in a study of PD-1 blockade in classical Hodgkin lymphoma. Germline-derived CDR1 and CDR2 are MNHEY and SVGAGI. Trimming left V 0 bases short and J 0 bases short, with 8 bases between. The CDR3 contains 15 residues. Documented time point: newly diagnosed, previously untreated cHL patient sample. Comparators were PBMCs taken from newly diagnosed, untreated classical Hodgkin lymphoma. Study-wide points: Repertoires differed for reasons still undefined, possibly disease activity or prior therapy. Reports described newly diagnosed patients as having lower baseline TCR diversity than healthy donors.

On this clone itself: Its antigen remains unknown.

Assay used: immunoSEQ multiplex PCR; TCRdb lists only in-frame clones, some missing. Of 17,000 or so clones in the sample, 87% were seen once. Sequencing used peripheral blood mononuclear cells (PBMCs). The rearrangement uses TRBV6-5 and TRBJ1-1; no clear D gene. The TCR was taken from a human donor with classical Hodgkin lymphoma. The CDR3 DNA reads as TGTGCCAGCAGTTACTCGCCGGTTATGAACACTGAAGCTTTCTTT. This translates into CASSYSPVMNTEAFF.